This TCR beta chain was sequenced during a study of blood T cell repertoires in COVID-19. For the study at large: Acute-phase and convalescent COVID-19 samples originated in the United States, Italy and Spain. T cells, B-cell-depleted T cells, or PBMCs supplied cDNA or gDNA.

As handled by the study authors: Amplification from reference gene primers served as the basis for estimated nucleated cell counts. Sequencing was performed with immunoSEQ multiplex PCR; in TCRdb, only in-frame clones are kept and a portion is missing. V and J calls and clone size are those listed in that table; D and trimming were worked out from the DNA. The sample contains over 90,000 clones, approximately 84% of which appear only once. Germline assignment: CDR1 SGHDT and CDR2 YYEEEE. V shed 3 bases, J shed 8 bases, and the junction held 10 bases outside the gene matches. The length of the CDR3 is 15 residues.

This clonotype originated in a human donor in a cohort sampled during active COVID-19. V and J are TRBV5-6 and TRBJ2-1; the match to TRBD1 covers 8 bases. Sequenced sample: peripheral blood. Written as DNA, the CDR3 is TGTGCCAGCAGCTCCGACAGGGGTCTTCAGGATGAGCAGTTCTTC. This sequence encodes CASSSDRGLQDEQFF. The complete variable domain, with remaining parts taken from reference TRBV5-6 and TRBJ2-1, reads DAGVTQSPTHLIKTRGQQVTLRCSPKSGHDTVSWYQQALGQGPQFIFQYYEEEERQRGNFPDRFSGHQFPNYSSELNVNALLLGDSALYLCASSSDRGLQDEQFFGPGTRLTVL.